This T cell receptor (beta chain) derives from a study of T cells after yellow fever vaccination. TCRdb reanalysed the 5' RACE reads using MiXCR and keeps one entry per CDR3 protein. The table lists 150,000 to 200,000 distinct CDR3 sequences, 9.5% to 11% of them singletons, with 30% to 45% in the top ten. Per germline, CDR1 LGHDT and CDR2 YNNKEL (reference sequence). The CDR3 contains 15 residues. The V end lost 1 base, the J end lost 2 bases, and 12 bases lay between the germline ends. This chain joins TRBV3-1 and TRBJ2-7; D possibly corresponds to TRBD2 (7 bases). The clonotype was recovered from a man younger than 35 who received the YFV17D yellow fever vaccine. Sequenced material: CD8+ T cells sorted from PBMCs, taken 15 days after the yellow fever booster vaccination. CDR3 bases: TGTGCCAGCAGCCAAGGCAAAGGGGGGGCCTACGAGCAGTACGTC. Translation: CASSQGKGGAYEQYV.